In this sample, the clone carrying this TCR beta chain turned up a few times. The data belong to a study of T-cell reconstitution after alpha-beta-depleted transplantation in children. Trimming removed 11 bases from V and 0 bases from J, with 17 bases in between. The CDR3 has 15 residues. The authors prepared the TCRbeta library with unique molecular identifiers. Each CDR3 protein gets one entry after TCRdb re-called the PCR reads with MiXCR. The data hold hundreds of thousands of distinct CDR3 sequences, with approximately 15% observed a single time. This sequence originates from a human donor who donated a stem cell graft to a child with acute myeloid leukemia. The rearrangement joins TRBV12-3 or TRBV12-4 to TRBJ1-3, with no clear D. This specimen consisted of PBMCs from the stem cell graft donor, obtained from the stem cell graft. The CDR3 region has the DNA TGTGCCGCGAGATTCTCCCCGAGCTCTGGAAACACCATATATTTT. Amino acid sequence: CAARFSPSSGNTIYF.